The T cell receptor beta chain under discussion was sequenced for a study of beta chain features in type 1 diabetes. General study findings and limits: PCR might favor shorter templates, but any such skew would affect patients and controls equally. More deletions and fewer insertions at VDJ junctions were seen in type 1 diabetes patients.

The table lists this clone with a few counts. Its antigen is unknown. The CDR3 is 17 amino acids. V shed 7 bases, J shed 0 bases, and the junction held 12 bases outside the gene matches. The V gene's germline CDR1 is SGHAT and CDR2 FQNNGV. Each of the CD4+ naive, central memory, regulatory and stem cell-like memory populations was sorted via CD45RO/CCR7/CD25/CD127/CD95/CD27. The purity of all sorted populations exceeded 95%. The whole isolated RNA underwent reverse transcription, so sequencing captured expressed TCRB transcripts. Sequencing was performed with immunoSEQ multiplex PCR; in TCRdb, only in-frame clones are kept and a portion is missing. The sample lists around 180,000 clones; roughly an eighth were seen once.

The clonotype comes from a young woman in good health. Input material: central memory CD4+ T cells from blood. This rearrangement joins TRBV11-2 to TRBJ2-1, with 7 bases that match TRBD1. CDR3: CASTIGGGSSSYNEQFF. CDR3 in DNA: TGTGCCAGCACCATAGGGGGCGGGTCGAGCTCCTACAATGAGCAGTTCTTC.